This is a list of T cell receptor beta chains from one sample in a study of human T cells and chemical hapten exposure. TCRdb reprocessed the RACE reads with MiXCR, giving one entry per CDR3 protein. In the table there are 350,000 or so distinct CDR3 sequences, around 7% of which are singletons. The sample was whole blood, taken in connection with sensitization to the hapten diphenylcyclopropenone (DPC). The receptors derive from a woman aged 18-29 years with alopecia areata. Some clones in this sample may be carry-over from other donors' samples. The CDR3 runs from the conserved cysteine through the conserved F or W. A D gene is named only where the DNA matches it firmly. Expanded clones are given a class, and other clones once, few, many or no size at all.

NA	NA	TRBV20-1	TRBJ2-3	TGCAGTGCTGAACTAGCGAGGGGGACAGATACGCAGTATTTT	CSAELARGTDTQYF
few	NA	TRBV6-5	TRBJ1-1	TGTGCCAGCAGTTCCGCGCGGTGGGAGAACACTGAAGCTTTCTTT	CASSSARWENTEAFF
few	NA	TRBV24-1	TRBJ1-5	TGTGCCACCAGTGATTTGGGGGGTCGACCGCAGCCCCAGCATTTT	CATSDLGGRPQPQHF
NA	NA	TRBV4-1	TRBJ1-6	TGCGCCAGCAGTCCTTTGATGCAGGGAATCCGATCACCCCTCCACTTT	CASSPLMQGIRSPLHF
few	NA	TRBV5-1	TRBJ1-1	TGCGCCAGCAGCCTCTCAGGGACATTCATGAACACTGAAGCTTTCTTT	CASSLSGTFMNTEAFF
many	NA	TRBV6-6	TRBJ2-2	TGTGCCAGCAGTGGAGGACGGAACACCGGGGAGCTGTTTTTT	CASSGGRNTGELFF
few	NA	TRBV20-1	TRBJ1-3	TGCAGTGCTAGAGATCAAAGGGCAGGGCCCTTCGCTGGAAACACCATATATTTT	CSARDQRAGPFAGNTIYF
NA	TRBD2	TRBV11-3	TRBJ2-4	TGTGCCAGCAGCTTAGGGGAGGGAGGGATTCAGTACTTC	CASSLGEGGIQYF
few	NA	TRBV7-9	TRBJ1-1	TGTGCCAGCAGCCCCGAGGGGCGAGCTTTCTTT	CASSPEGRAFF
few	NA	TRBV12-3/TRBV12-4	TRBJ1-3	TGTGCCAGCAGTTTACGTTCAGCAGGGTCAACTGATAGGTCTGGAAACACCATATATTTT	CASSLRSAGSTDRSGNTIYF
NA	TRBD1	TRBV12-3/TRBV12-4	TRBJ2-7	TGTGCCAGCAGCCCGAGGGGGCACGAGCAGTACTTC	CASSPRGHEQYF
many	NA	TRBV27	TRBJ1-3	TGTGCCAGCAGTTTAAGGGGATCTGGAAACACCATATATTTT	CASSLRGSGNTIYF
NA	TRBD2	TRBV4-3	TRBJ2-7	TGCGCCAGACAGCCTCGGCTAGCGGGGTACGAGCAGTACTTC	CARQPRLAGYEQYF
NA	NA	TRBV5-5	TRBJ1-4	TGTGCCAGCAGCTTTCTGGGGGCGTCAGGCGAAAAACTGTTTTTT	CASSFLGASGEKLFF
many	TRBD2	TRBV5-1	TRBJ2-5	TGCGCCAGCAGCTCGGGGGGAGGAGAGACCCAGTACTTC	CASSSGGGETQYF
few	TRBD2	TRBV7-2	TRBJ2-3	TGTGCCAGCAGCTCGAGGGTAGCGGGGGGGCCAGATACGCAGTATTTT	CASSSRVAGGPDTQYF
many	TRBD2	TRBV6-1	TRBJ2-5	TGTGCCAGCAGTGTGACTAGCCTGGAGACCCAGTACTTC	CASSVTSLETQYF
NA	NA	TRBV4-2	TRBJ2-5	TGTGCCAGCAGCCAAGATCGGTCAGGGGTAAGGGAGACCCAGTACTTC	CASSQDRSGVRETQYF
few	NA	TRBV12-3/TRBV12-4	TRBJ2-3	TGTGCCAGCAGTTTACACACACCTTTCACAGATACGCAGTATTTT	CASSLHTPFTDTQYF
NA	NA	TRBV11-2	TRBJ1-4	TGTGCCAGCAGCTTAAGGGGTGGAGAAAAACTGTTTTTT	CASSLRGGEKLFF
many	NA	TRBV20-1	TRBJ2-3	TGCAGTGCTAGGGGGACCCAGCGGGATACGCAGTATTTT	CSARGTQRDTQYF
many	TRBD1	TRBV6-5	TRBJ2-7	TGTGCCAGCAGTTCGTGGACAGGGTCCCGCGAGCAGTACTTC	CASSSWTGSREQYF
few	NA	TRBV5-1	TRBJ2-7	TGCGCCAGCAGCTTGTTACAGGGAGGAGGGGAGCAGTACTTC	CASSLLQGGGEQYF
NA	NA	TRBV7-9	TRBJ1-5	TGTGTCAGCAGCCCCATAGACAGGAGTAATCAGCCCCAGCATTTT	CVSSPIDRSNQPQHF
many	TRBD1	TRBV19	TRBJ1-5	TGTGCCAGCTCCGGGGACAGGGGTTATAGCAATCAGCCCCAGCATTTT	CASSGDRGYSNQPQHF
few	NA	TRBV5-6	TRBJ1-2	TGTGCCAGCAGCTTGTTTTTCCAGGGCGTTTATGGCTACACCTTC	CASSLFFQGVYGYTF